A single sample is the source of the 17 T cell receptor beta chains below, sequenced in a study of radiation and T cells in renal cell carcinoma. Time point denoted: baseline pretreatment blood. As for treatment: 15 Gy SBRT to primary tumor, nephrectomy 4 weeks later. Produced via immunoSEQ multiplex PCR; TCRdb's table is partial and in-frame only. The table lists approximately 120,000 clones, roughly 80% of them singletons. The specimen was blood, collected from a patient whose treatment included radiotherapy and nephrectomy. These receptors were taken from a woman in her fifties or sixties with renal cell carcinoma.

The gene calls are TRBV28 and TRBJ1-5; tentative D call: TRBD1 (5 bases). Trimming took off 6 bases at V and 1 base at J, with 10 bases between the two ends. The CDR3 is made up of 14 amino acids. Germline-derived CDR1 and CDR2 are MDHEN and SYDVKM. CDR3 nucleotides: TGTGCCAGCAGGCGGGACGGAAGCAATCAGCCCCAGCATTTT. This codes for CASRRDGSNQPQHF.

The chain employs TRBV6-1 and TRBJ2-7; no clear D. Trimming took off 10 bases at V and 0 bases at J, with 10 bases between the two ends. From germline, CDR1 is MNHNS and CDR2 SASEGT. The CDR3 is 12 amino acids. CDR3 sequence: CAISGPSYEQYF. The CDR3 DNA reads TGTGCCATTTCTGGGCCCTCCTACGAGCAGTACTTC.

This clone was detected only a few times. The chain joins TRBV28 to TRBJ1-1; tentative D call: TRBD1 (5 bases). The CDR3 has 14 amino acids. Germline V gene lookup returns CDR1 MDHEN and CDR2 SYDVKM. The V and J ends lost 3 bases and 5 bases respectively, with 13 bases between them. CDR3 protein: CASSFRGSRTEAFF. CDR3 bases: TGTGCCAGCAGTTTTAGGGGCTCCCGAACTGAAGCTTTCTTT.

This chain uses TRBV5-1 with TRBJ1-3; D remains ambiguous. Trimming cost V 3 bases and J 0 bases, with 7 bases left between them. This CDR3 is 14 amino acids long. CDR1 and CDR2 from the germline V gene are SGHRS and YFSETQ. The CDR3 here is CASSWSVSGNTIYF. The CDR3 DNA reads TGCGCCAGCAGCTGGAGTGTCTCTGGAAACACCATATATTTT.

The chain uses TRBV28 and TRBJ1-5; D is perhaps TRBD1 (6 bases). Germline loops: CDR1 MDHEN, CDR2 SYDVKM. This CDR3 is 17 amino acids long. The V and J ends lost 5 bases and 3 bases respectively, with 20 bases between them. CDR3 amino acids: CASSLITGIVSNQPQHF. Written as DNA, the CDR3 is TGTGCCAGCAGTCTCATTACAGGGATAGTATCCAATCAGCCCCAGCATTTT.

This chain uses TRBV4-2 with TRBJ2-3; 9 bases map to TRBD2. Germline trimming cut 1 base from V and 0 bases from J; bases unmatched to any gene: 8. CDR3 length equals 18 residues. Germline CDR1 and CDR2: LGHNA and YNFKEQ. The CDR3 region has the DNA TGTGCCAGCAGCCAAGGTCCAGCGGGGGGCCCAAGCACAGATACGCAGTATTTT. Protein sequence: CASSQGPAGGPSTDTQYF.

The chain links TRBV19 to TRBJ2-1, with D perhaps given as TRBD1 or TRBD2 (6 bases each). Germline CDR1 reads LNHDA; CDR2 reads SQIVND (reference sequence). V shed 7 bases and J shed 0 bases, with 19 bases lying between them. The CDR3 has 17 residues. CDR3 nucleotide sequence: TGTGCCAGTACCCTTGGTCCCGGGGGCAGCTCCTACAATGAGCAGTTCTTC. Its translation is CASTLGPGGSSYNEQFF.

This sequence joins TRBV27 and TRBJ1-5, with unresolved D. V lost 8 bases, J lost 6 bases, and 11 bases lay in between. The CDR3 sequence is 12 residues long. Germline lookup yields CDR1 MNHEY and CDR2 SMNVEV (reference sequence). The CDR3, as DNA: TGTGCCAGCCCCAGACGGGGTCAGCCCCAGCATTTT. It codes for CASPRRGQPQHF.

In its sample, this clone was seen a few times. V usage is TRBV28 and J usage is TRBJ1-4; no definite D call. This CDR3 spans 14 amino acids. Germline loops: CDR1 MDHEN, CDR2 SYDVKM. V dropped 1 base and J dropped 5 bases, with 8 bases sitting between them. The CDR3 here is CASSLLLQNEKLFF. The CDR3 coding sequence is TGTGCCAGCAGTTTATTACTGCAAAATGAAAAACTGTTTTTT.

The chain combines TRBV13 with TRBJ2-7; 7 bases align to TRBD1. The length of the CDR3 is 14 residues. Germline trimming cut 4 bases from V and 2 bases from J; bases unmatched to any gene: 5. Germline lookup yields CDR1 PRHDT and CDR2 FYEKMQ (reference sequence). CDR3 loop: CASSWGTVTYEQYF. The CDR3 DNA sequence: TGTGCCAGCAGCTGGGGGACAGTAACCTACGAGCAGTACTTC.

The rearrangement links TRBV19 to TRBJ2-1; D is undetermined. V lost 8 bases and J lost 1, with 15 bases in between. CDR1 is LNHDA and CDR2 is SQIVND in the germline V gene (reference sequence). The CDR3 is 15 residues long. The CDR3 spells CASSRIPPSYNEQFF. Here the CDR3 DNA reads TGTGCCAGTTCGAGGATCCCACCTTCCTACAATGAGCAGTTCTTC.

The V gene is TRBV29-1, the J gene TRBJ2-1; 7 bases align to TRBD1. This CDR3 has 13 residues. V trimming: 7 bases; J trimming: 2 bases; junction bases outside the gene matches: 5. CDR1 and CDR2 (germline): SQVTM, ANQGSEA. The CDR3 DNA follows: TGCAGCGCAGACAGGGTAACCTACAATGAGCAGTTCTTC. Its translation is CSADRVTYNEQFF.

The chain recombines TRBV7-3 with TRBJ2-1, with 10 bases that match TRBD2. Germline CDR1 is SGHTA and CDR2 is FQGTGA. Trimming cost V 1 base and J 8 bases; bases outside gene matches: 14. The CDR3 spans 18 residues. The CDR3 reads CASSLMGFSSGSPDEQFF. As DNA, the CDR3 is TGTGCCAGCAGCTTAATGGGGTTCTCTAGCGGGAGTCCCGATGAGCAGTTCTTC.

This chain uses TRBV5-4 with TRBJ2-1; 7 nucleotides agree with TRBD2. This CDR3 contains 15 residues. The germline gives CDR1 SGHNT, CDR2 YYREEE (reference sequence). V gave up 5 bases and J gave up 10 bases; unmatched junction bases: 15. This CDR3 reads CASSRWDSGSHEQFF. The CDR3, as DNA: TGTGCCAGCAGTCGGTGGGATAGCGGGTCCCACGAGCAGTTCTTC.

The gene calls are TRBV10-3 and TRBJ1-5; D is perhaps TRBD1 (6 bases). Trimming removed 3 bases from V and 10 bases from J, with 13 bases in between. The germline V gene has CDR1 ENHRY and CDR2 SYGVKD. This CDR3 contains 13 residues. DNA of the CDR3: TGTGCCATCAGTGATAACAGGGAAAATCCCCAGCATTTT. This sequence encodes CAISDNRENPQHF.

The genes are TRBV7-9 and TRBJ1-4; 8 nucleotides agree with TRBD1. The CDR3 is 14 residues long. Per the germline V gene, CDR1 is SEHNR and CDR2 is FQNEAQ (reference sequence). Trimming removed 2 bases from V and 7 bases from J; junction bases left unmatched: 3. The CDR3 DNA follows: TGTGCCAGCAGCTTAACAGGGGGGAGTGAAAAACTGTTTTTT. Residues: CASSLTGGSEKLFF.

This clone appeared a single time. The CDR3 protein is CASSINRGPQETQYF. CDR3 nucleotide sequence: TGTGCCAGTAGTATCAACAGGGGGCCCCAAGAGACCCAGTACTTC. V is TRBV19 and J is TRBJ2-5; TRBD1 aligns across 9 bases. The CDR3 is 15 residues long. Trimming took 3 bases from V and 1 from J; bases not matched to a gene: 3. The germline gives CDR1 LNHDA, CDR2 SQIVND (reference sequence). Looking up the rest from reference TRBV19 and TRBJ2-5 gives the full variable domain: DGGITQSPKYLFRKEGQNVTLSCEQNLNHDAMYWYRQDPGQGLRLIYYSQIVNDFQKGDIAEGYSVSREKKESFPLTVTSAQKNPTAFYLCASSINRGPQETQYFGPGTRLLVL.